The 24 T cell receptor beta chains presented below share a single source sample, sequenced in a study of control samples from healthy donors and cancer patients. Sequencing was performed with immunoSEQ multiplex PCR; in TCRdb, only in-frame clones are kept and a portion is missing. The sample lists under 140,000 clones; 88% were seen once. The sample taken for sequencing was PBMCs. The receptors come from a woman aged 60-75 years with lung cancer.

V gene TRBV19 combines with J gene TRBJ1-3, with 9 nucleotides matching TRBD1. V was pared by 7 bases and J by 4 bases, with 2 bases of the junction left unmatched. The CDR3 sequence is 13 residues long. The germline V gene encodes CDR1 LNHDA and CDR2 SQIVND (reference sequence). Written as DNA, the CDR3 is TGTGCCAGTAAGGGGACAGGGGGAAACACCATATATTTT. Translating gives CASKGTGGNTIYF.

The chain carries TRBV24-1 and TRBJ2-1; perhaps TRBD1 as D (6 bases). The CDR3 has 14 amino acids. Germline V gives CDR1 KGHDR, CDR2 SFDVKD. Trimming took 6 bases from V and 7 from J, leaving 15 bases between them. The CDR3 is CATSYGTFQNEQFF. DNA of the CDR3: TGTGCCACCAGTTACGGGACATTCCAGAATGAGCAGTTCTTC.

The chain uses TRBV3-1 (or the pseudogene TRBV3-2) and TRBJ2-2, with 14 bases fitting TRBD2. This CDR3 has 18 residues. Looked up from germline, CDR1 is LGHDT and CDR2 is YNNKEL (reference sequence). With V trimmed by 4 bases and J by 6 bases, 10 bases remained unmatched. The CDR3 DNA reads TGTGCCAGCAGCCGACAGACTAGCGGGGGGGCATTGGCCGGGGAGCTGTTTTTT. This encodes CASSRQTSGGALAGELFF.

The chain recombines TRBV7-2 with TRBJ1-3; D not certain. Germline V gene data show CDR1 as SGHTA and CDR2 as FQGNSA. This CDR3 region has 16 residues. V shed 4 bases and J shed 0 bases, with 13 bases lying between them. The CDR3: CASSSLEANSGNTIYF. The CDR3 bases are TGTGCCAGCAGCTCTCTGGAGGCAAACTCTGGAAACACCATATATTTT.

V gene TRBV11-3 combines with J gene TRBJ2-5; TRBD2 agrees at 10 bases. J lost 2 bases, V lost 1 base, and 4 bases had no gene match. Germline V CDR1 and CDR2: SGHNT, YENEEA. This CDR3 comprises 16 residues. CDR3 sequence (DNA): TGTGCCAGCAGCTTAGGGACTAGCGGTATACAAGAGACCCAGTACTTC. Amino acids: CASSLGTSGIQETQYF.

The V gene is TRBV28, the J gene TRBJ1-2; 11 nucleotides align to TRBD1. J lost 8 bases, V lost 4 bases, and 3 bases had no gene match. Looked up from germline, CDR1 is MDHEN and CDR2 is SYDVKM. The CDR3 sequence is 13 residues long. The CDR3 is CASSWGQGVGYTF. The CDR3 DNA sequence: TGTGCCAGCAGTTGGGGACAGGGGGTCGGCTACACCTTC.

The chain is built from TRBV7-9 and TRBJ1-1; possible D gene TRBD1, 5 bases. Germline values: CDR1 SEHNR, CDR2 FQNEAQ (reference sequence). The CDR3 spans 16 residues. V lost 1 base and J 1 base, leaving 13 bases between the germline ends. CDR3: CASSLGQGYGNTEAFF. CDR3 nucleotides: TGTGCCAGCAGCTTAGGTCAGGGCTATGGGAACACTGAAGCTTTCTTT. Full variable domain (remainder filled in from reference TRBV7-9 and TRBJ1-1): DTGVSQNPRHKITKRGQNVTFRCDPISEHNRLYWYRQTLGQGPEFLTYFQNEAQLEKSRLLSDRFSAERPKGSFSTLEIQRTEQGDSAMYLCASSLGQGYGNTEAFFGQGTRLTVV.

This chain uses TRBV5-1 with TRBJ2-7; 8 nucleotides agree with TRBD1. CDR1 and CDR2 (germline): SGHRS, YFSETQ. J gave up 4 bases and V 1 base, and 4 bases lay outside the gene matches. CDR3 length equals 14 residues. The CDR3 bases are TGCGCCAGCAGCTTGCAGGGGGCTTCATACGAGCAGTACTTC. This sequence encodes CASSLQGASYEQYF.

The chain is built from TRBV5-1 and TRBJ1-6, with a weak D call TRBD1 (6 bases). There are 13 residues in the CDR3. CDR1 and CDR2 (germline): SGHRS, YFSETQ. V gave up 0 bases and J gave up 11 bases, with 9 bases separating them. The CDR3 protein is CASSLVGQTPLHF. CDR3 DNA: TGCGCCAGCAGCTTGGTCGGACAGACACCCCTCCACTTT.

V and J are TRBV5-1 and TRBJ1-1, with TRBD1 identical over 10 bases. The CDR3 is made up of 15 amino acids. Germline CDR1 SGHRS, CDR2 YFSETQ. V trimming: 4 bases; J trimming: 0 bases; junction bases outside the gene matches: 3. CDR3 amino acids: CASSGQGGMNTEAFF. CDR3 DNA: TGCGCCAGCAGCGGACAGGGGGGCATGAACACTGAAGCTTTCTTT.

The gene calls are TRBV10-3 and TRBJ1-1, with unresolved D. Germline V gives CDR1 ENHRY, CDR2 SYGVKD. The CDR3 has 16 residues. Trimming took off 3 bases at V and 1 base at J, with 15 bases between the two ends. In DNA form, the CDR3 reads TGTGCCATCAGTGACAGTGTCGGGCAGCCGAACACTGAAGCTTTCTTT. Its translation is CAISDSVGQPNTEAFF.

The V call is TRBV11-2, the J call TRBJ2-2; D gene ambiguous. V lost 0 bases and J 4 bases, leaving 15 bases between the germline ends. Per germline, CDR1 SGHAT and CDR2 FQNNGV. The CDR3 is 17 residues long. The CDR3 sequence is CASSLERRFFGTGELFF. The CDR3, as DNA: TGTGCCAGCAGCTTAGAAAGAAGGTTCTTTGGCACCGGGGAGCTGTTTTTT.

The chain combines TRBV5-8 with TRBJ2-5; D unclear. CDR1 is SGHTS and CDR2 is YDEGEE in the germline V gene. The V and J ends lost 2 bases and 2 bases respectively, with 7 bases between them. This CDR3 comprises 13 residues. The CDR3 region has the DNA TGTGCCAGCAGCTTTAACGGTCAAGAGACCCAGTACTTC. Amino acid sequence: CASSFNGQETQYF. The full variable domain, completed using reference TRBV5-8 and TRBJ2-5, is EAGVTQSPTHLIKTRGQQATLRCSPISGHTSVYWYQQALGLGLQFLLWYDEGEERNRGNFPPRFSGRQFPNYSSELNVNALELEDSALYLCASSFNGQETQYFGPGTRLLVL.

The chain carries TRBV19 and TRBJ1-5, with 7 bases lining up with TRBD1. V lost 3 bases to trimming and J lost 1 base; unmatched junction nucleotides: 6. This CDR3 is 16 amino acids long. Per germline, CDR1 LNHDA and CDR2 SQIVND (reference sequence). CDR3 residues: CASSIGQARSNQPQHF. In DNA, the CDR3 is TGTGCCAGTAGTATTGGACAGGCTAGGAGCAATCAGCCCCAGCATTTT.

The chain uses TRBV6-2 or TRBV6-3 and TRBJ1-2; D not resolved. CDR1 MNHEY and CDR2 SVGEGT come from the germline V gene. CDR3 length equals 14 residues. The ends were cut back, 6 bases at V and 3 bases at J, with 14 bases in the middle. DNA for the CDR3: TGTGCCAGCAGCGAATCGTTACTTTACTATGGCTACACCTTC. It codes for CASSESLLYYGYTF.

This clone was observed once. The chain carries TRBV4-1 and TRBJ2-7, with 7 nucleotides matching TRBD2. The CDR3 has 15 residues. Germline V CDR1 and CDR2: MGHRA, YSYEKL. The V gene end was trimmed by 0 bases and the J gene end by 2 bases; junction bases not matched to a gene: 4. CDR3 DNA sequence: TGCGCCAGCAGCCAAGATAACCTAGCGGCCTACGAGCAGTACTTC. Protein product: CASSQDNLAAYEQYF.

The CDR3 region is CAWSVGPGGTGYTF. The CDR3 coding sequence is TGTGCCTGGAGTGTAGGGCCAGGGGGCACTGGCTACACCTTC. The chain is built from TRBV30 and TRBJ1-2, with 8 bases that match TRBD1. The CDR3 runs 14 residues. The junction had 7 bases not matched to a gene; V was cut back by 0 bases and J by 7 bases. Per germline, CDR1 GTSNPN and CDR2 SVGIG (reference sequence).

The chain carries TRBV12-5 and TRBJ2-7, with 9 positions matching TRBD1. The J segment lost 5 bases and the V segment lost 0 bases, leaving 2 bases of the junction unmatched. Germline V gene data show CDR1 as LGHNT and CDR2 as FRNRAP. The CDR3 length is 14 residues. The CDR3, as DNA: TGTGCTAGTGGTTTGGTGGGGGACAGGGACGAGCAGTACTTC. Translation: CASGLVGDRDEQYF.

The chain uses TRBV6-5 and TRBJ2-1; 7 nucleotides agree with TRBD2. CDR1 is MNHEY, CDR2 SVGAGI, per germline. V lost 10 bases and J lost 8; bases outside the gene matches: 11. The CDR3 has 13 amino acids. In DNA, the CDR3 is TGTGCCACCGCGCGGGAGAACGGACATGAGCAGTTCTTC. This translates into CATARENGHEQFF.

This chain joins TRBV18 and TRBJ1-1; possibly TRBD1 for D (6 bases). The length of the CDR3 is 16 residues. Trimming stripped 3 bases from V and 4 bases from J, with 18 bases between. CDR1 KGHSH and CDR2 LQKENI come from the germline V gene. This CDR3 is CASSPMAGDRSTEAFF. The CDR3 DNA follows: TGTGCCAGCTCACCCATGGCAGGGGATAGAAGCACTGAAGCTTTCTTT. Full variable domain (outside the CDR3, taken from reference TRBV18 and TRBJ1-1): NAGVMQNPRHLVRRRGQEARLRCSPMKGHSHVYWYRQLPEEGLKFMVYLQKENIIDESGMPKERFSAEFPKEGPSILRIQQVVRGDSAAYFCASSPMAGDRSTEAFFGQGTRLTVV.

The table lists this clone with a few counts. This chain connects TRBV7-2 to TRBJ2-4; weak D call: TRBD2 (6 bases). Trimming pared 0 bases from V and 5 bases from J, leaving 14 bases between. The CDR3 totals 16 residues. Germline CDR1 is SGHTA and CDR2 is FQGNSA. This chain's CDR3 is CASSLARRGWENIQYF. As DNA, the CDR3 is TGTGCCAGCAGCTTAGCGCGGAGGGGTTGGGAAAACATTCAGTACTTC.

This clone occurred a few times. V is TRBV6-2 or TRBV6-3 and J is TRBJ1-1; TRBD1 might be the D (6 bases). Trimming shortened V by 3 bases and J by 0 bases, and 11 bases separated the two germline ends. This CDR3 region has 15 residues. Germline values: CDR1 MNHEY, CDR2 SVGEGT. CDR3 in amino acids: CASSYSDRMNTEAFF. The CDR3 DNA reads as TGTGCCAGCAGTTATTCCGACAGGATGAACACTGAAGCTTTCTTT.

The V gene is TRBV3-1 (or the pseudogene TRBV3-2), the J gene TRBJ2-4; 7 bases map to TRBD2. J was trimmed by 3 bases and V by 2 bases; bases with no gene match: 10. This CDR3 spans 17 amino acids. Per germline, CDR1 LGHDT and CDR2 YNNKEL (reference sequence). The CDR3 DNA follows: TGTGCCAGCAGCCAATTTGCGGGAGATGTGGGCAAAAACATTCAGTACTTC. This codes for CASSQFAGDVGKNIQYF.

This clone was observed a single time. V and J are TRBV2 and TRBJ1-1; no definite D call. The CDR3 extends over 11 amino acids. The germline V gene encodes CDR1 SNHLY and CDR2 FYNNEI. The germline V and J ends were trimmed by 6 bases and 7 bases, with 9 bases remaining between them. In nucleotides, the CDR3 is TGTGCCAGCAGATCAGAAATTGAAGCTTTCTTT. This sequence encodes CASRSEIEAFF.